These T cell receptor beta chains were read from a single sample in a study of beta chain features in type 1 diabetes. Using immunoSEQ multiplex PCR, the repertoire was profiled, and TCRdb retains in-frame clones only, with some absent. Of about 410,000 clones in the sample, roughly 14% were seen once. Sample: naive CD4+ T cells from blood. Every receptor here comes from a man younger than 40 in good health. Both conserved end residues are part of each CDR3. The D gene is left open where the match is weak. Clone size appears in some rows only: once, few, many, or a class for an expanded clone.

J gene,V gene,D gene,clone size,CDR3 DNA,CDR3 protein
TRBJ2-1,TRBV2,TRBD2,NA,TGTGCCAGCAGCAAGTTAGCGGGGGGCTACAATGAGCAGTTCTTC,CASSKLAGGYNEQFF
TRBJ2-3,TRBV7-8,NA,NA,TGTGCCAGCAGCCAAAAAAGAGCAGATACGCAGTATTTT,CASSQKRADTQYF
TRBJ1-1,TRBV7-2,NA,NA,TGTGCCAGCAGCTTAGCAGGGTACGTGAACACTGAAGCTTTCTTT,CASSLAGYVNTEAFF
TRBJ1-5,TRBV30,TRBD1,once,TGTGCCTGGAGTTCGGACAGGACATCGGTGGGCAATCAGCCCCAGCATTTT,CAWSSDRTSVGNQPQHF
TRBJ1-6,TRBV7-6,NA,few,TGTGCCAGCAGCTTGGCAGTGAGGAATTCACCCCTCCACTTT,CASSLAVRNSPLHF
TRBJ2-1,TRBV9,NA,few,TGTGCCAGCAGCTCCGAAGCGGCCTACAATGAGCAGTTCTTC,CASSSEAAYNEQFF
TRBJ1-2,TRBV13,NA,NA,TGTGCCAGCAGCTTACAAACCGGGACTCTCCGAACCTTC,CASSLQTGTLRTF
TRBJ1-6,TRBV2,TRBD1,NA,TGTGCCAGCAGCGAAAGACAGGGACCTAATTCACCCCTCCACTTT,CASSERQGPNSPLHF
TRBJ2-5,TRBV10-3,NA,NA,TGTGCCATCAGTGAGTCGGCGACAGGCGGTAGGACCCAGTACTTC,CAISESATGGRTQYF
TRBJ2-1,TRBV6-5,NA,once,TGTGCCAGCAGTCAGGGCGAGAATGAGCAGTTCTTC,CASSQGENEQFF
TRBJ2-1,TRBV5-6,TRBD2,NA,TGTGCCAGCAGCAGGGGACTAGCGGGAATCAATGAGCAGTTCTTC,CASSRGLAGINEQFF
TRBJ2-1,TRBV25-1,TRBD1,NA,TGTGCCAGCAGTGTAAGGGGGACAGGGAAGGACAATGAGCAGTTCTTC,CASSVRGTGKDNEQFF
TRBJ2-1,TRBV6-4,TRBD2,NA,TGTGCCAGCAGTGCTGGAGCGGGGGGCATGAACAATGAGCAGTTCTTC,CASSAGAGGMNNEQFF
TRBJ1-1,TRBV5-4,NA,NA,TGTGCCAGCAGCGCCGGATCACAAATAGCTTTCTTT,CASSAGSQIAFF
TRBJ1-3,TRBV4-3,NA,few,TGCGCCAGCAGCCAAGATCCACAGACTGGAAACACCATATATTTT,CASSQDPQTGNTIYF
TRBJ2-5,TRBV15,TRBD2,NA,TGTGCCACCAGCAGAGAACTAGCGGGAGTCCAAGAGACCCAGTACTTC,CATSRELAGVQETQYF
TRBJ2-3,TRBV19,TRBD2,NA,TGTGCCACCCAACGCAGGACTAGCGGGAGCCAAGGGACAGATACGCAGTATTTT,CATQRRTSGSQGTDTQYF
TRBJ2-3,TRBV19,NA,NA,TGTGCCACAGCTGTCGATACGCAGTATTTT,CATAVDTQYF
TRBJ1-4,TRBV5-4,TRBD1,few,TGTGCCAGCAGCTTGGGCGGACAGGGGGATGAAAAACTGTTTTTT,CASSLGGQGDEKLFF
TRBJ2-3,TRBV2,NA,NA,TGTGCCAGCAGTACCACCGGGTTCTTCACAGATACGCAGTATTTT,CASSTTGFFTDTQYF
TRBJ2-5,TRBV12-5,NA,NA,TGTGCTAGTGGTTTGGTGCGGACCCAGTACTTC,CASGLVRTQYF
TRBJ2-5,TRBV6-1,NA,NA,TGTGCCAGCGGGGACTCCTTCCCCCCCTACTTC,CASGDSFPPYF
TRBJ2-3,TRBV11-2,TRBD2,NA,TGTGCCAGCAGCTCGGGACTAGCGCTTTTTGATACGCAGTATTTT,CASSSGLALFDTQYF
TRBJ2-4,TRBV5-1,TRBD2,NA,TGCGCCAGCAGCTCGGGACTAGCGAACATTCAGTACTTC,CASSSGLANIQYF
TRBJ1-3,TRBV5-6,TRBD1,few,TGTGCCAGCAGCGCCTACTTGGGACAGATTGGAAACACCATATATTTT,CASSAYLGQIGNTIYF
TRBJ2-3,TRBV5-4,NA,few,TGTGCCAGCAGCACGCTTGGCACAGATACGCAGTATTTT,CASSTLGTDTQYF
TRBJ2-6,TRBV6-6,TRBD2,few,TGTGCCAGTCGGTTAGGCGGGAGCTCTGGGGCCAACGTCCTGACTTTC,CASRLGGSSGANVLTF
TRBJ1-1,TRBV9,TRBD1,few,TGTGCCAGCAGCGTAGAAGGGACAGGGGCCACTGAAGCTTTCTTT,CASSVEGTGATEAFF
TRBJ2-1,TRBV30,NA,many,TGTGCTGGGACCGGTAGCTCCTACAATGAGCAGTTCTTC,CAGTGSSYNEQFF
TRBJ1-3,TRBV2,NA,NA,TGTGCCAGCAGTGACAGGGGTAACACCATATATTTT,CASSDRGNTIYF
TRBJ2-3,TRBV5-1,TRBD2,few,TGCGCCAGCAGCCAAAGACTAGCGGAGACCACAGATACGCAGTATTTT,CASSQRLAETTDTQYF